This T cell receptor beta chain is from a study of technical replicates of blood from several donors. This CDR3 has 16 residues. The junction had 6 bases not matched to a gene; V was cut back by 1 base and J by 3 bases. The V gene's germline CDR1 is MNHEY and CDR2 SMNVEV (reference sequence). Assay: immunoSEQ multiplex PCR; the TCRdb copy retains only in-frame clones and omits some. This table has 75,000 to 90,000 clones, around nine tenths appearing once. The source material was T cells isolated from PBMCs. The source of this sequence is a human donor in good health. V usage is TRBV27 and J usage is TRBJ1-5, with 7 bases that match TRBD1. DNA for the CDR3: TGTGCCAGCAGTTTATATCCAGGGGGTGTCAATCAGCCCCAGCATTTT. The encoded protein is CASSLYPGGVNQPQHF.